This T cell receptor beta chain was retrieved from a study of T cell responses to AZD1222 COVID-19 vaccine. A remark on this clone: The antigen remains undetermined.

The method was immunoSEQ multiplex PCR; TCRdb's version includes in-frame clones alone and lacks a portion of them. The sample has some 130,000 clones, roughly 82% seen once. Study-wide results and caveats: Samples come after the peak T cell response, not at day 14. Reportedly, nearly half of unique spike TCRs recognized epitopes outside B.1.351/B.1.1.7 mutations. CD4 TCRs linked to vaccination spanned spike, dominating at 160-218 and 743-854.

The sample was peripheral blood, taken on day 0 of AZD1222 vaccination. This receptor was identified in an adult in good health.

The CDR3 DNA reads as TGTGCCAGCAGCACCCCGACCCCGGGGGGTACTGAAGCTTTCTTT. Amino acid sequence: CASSTPTPGGTEAFF. V usage is TRBV5-4 and J usage is TRBJ1-1; D may be TRBD1 (5 bases). Germline-derived CDR1 and CDR2 are SGHNT and YYREEE (reference sequence). Trimming removed 4 bases from V and 5 bases from J, with 18 bases in between. The CDR3 is 15 residues long. Full variable domain (rest looked up from reference TRBV5-4 and TRBJ1-1): ETGVTQSPTHLIKTRGQQVTLRCSSQSGHNTVSWYQQALGQGPQFIFQYYREEENGRGNFPPRFSGLQFPNYSSELNVNALELDDSALYLCASSTPTPGGTEAFFGQGTRLTVV.